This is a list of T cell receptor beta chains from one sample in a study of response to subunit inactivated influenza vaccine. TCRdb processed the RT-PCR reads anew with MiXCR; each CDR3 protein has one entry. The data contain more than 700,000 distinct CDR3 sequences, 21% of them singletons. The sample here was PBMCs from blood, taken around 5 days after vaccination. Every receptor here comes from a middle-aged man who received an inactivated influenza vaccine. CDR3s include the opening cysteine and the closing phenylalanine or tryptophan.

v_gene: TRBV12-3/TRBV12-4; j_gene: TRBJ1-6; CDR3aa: CASSFGANSPLHF
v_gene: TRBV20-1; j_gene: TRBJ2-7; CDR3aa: CSAPVGIYEQYF
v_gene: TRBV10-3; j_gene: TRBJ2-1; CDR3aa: CASRDRGGLNEQFF
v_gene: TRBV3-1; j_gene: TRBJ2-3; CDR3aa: CASSQERRGNTQYF
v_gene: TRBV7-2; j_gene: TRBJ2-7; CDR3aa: CASSIAGALFYEQYF
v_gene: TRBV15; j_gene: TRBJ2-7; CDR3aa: CATSREGNYEQYF
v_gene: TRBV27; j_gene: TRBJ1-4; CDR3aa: CASSLSPTGSTNEKLFF
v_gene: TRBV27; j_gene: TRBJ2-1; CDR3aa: CASSPRGFVDEQFF
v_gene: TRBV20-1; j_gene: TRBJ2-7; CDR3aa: CSASPPSGRGDEQYF
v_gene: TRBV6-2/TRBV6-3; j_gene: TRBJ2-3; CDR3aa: CASGDRETDTQYF
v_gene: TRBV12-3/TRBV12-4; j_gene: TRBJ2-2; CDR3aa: CASSAPGHRTGELFF
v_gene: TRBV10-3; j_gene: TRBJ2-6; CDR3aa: CAISRGIGGANVLTF
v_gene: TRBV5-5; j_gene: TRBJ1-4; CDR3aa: CASSLEDRGWEKLFF
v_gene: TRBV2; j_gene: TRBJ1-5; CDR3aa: CASSDGAKNQPQHF
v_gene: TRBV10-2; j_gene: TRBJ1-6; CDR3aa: CASSEAGGSPLHF
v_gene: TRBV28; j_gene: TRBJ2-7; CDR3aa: CASSLRRDYSEQYF
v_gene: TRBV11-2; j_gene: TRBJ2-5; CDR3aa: CASSLARLEQETQYF
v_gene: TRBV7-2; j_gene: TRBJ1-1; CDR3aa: CASSFSSVTEAFF
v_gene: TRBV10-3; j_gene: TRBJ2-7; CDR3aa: CAISHRSGTSGYEQYF
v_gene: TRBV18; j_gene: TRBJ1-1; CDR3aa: CASSPRTGPTEAFF
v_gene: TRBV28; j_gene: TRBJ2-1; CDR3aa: CASGKSGGGYNEQFF
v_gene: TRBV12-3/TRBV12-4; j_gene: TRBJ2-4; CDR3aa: CASSSTGGVFDIQYF
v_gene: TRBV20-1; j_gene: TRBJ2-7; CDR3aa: CSARDLRLTGQDPYEQYF
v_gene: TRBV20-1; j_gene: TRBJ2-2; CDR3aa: CSAREEGNTGELFF
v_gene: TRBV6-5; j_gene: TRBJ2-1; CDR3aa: CASSYGGPHNEQFF
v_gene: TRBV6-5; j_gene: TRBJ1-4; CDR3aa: CASSYRSSNEKLFF
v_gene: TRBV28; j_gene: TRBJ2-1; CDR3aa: CASSLDRLREQFF
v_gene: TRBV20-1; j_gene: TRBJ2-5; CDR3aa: CSAPRWVTQETQYF